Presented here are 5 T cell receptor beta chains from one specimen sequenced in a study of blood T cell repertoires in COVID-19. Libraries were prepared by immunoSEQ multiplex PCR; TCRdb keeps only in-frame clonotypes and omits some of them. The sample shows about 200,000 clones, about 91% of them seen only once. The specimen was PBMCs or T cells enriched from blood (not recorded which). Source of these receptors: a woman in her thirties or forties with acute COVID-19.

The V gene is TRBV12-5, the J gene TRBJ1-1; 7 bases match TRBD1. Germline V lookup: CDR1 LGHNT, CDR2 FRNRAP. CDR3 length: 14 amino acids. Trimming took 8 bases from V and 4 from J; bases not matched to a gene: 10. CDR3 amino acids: CASSTGRRGTEAFF. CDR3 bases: TGTGCTAGTTCGACAGGGAGGCGTGGCACTGAAGCTTTCTTT.

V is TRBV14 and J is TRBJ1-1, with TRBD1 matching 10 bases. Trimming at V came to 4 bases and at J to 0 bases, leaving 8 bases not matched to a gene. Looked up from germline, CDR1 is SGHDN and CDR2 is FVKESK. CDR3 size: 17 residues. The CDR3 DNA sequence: TGTGCCAGCAGCCCCGGGACAGGGGCGTACATGAACACTGAAGCTTTCTTT. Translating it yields CASSPGTGAYMNTEAFF.

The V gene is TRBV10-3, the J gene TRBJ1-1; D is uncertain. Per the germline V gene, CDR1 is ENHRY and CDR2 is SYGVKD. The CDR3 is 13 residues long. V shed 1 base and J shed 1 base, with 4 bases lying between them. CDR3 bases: TGTGCCATCAGTGAGTTTAAGAACACTGAAGCTTTCTTT. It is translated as CAISEFKNTEAFF.

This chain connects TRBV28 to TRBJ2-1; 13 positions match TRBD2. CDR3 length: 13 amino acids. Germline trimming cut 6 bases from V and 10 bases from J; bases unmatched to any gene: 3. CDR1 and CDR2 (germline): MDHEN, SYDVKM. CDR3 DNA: TGTGCCAGCAGCCTGGGACTAGCGGGGGAGCAGTTCTTC. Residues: CASSLGLAGEQFF.

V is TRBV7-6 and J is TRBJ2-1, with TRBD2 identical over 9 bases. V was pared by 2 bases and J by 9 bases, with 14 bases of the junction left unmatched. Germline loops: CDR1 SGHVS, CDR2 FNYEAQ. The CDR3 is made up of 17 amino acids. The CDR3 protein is CASSLNPSGLASREQFF. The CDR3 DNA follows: TGTGCCAGCAGCTTAAACCCCTCGGGACTAGCTTCTCGTGAGCAGTTCTTC.